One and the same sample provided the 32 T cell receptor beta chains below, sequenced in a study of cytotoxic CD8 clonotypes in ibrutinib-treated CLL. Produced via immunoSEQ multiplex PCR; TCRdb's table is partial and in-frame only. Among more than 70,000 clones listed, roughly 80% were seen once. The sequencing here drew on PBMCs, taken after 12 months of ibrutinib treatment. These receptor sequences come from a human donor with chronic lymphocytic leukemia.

The DNA for the CDR3 is TGTGCCAGCAGCTTAGGGGCGGGGGTAGCGGGATATGAGCAGTTCTTC. Translated, it gives CASSLGAGVAGYEQFF. This rearrangement joins TRBV11-1 to TRBJ2-1; 8 bases match TRBD2. This CDR3 has 16 residues. Germline V gene sequence: CDR1 SGHAT, CDR2 FQDESV (reference sequence). J lost 8 bases, V lost 1 base, and 10 bases had no gene match.

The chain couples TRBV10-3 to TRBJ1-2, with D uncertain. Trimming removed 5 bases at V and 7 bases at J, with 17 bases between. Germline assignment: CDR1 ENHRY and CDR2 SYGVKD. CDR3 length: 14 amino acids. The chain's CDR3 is CAISPGRGTGGYTF. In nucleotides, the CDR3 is TGTGCCATCAGTCCCGGACGGGGTACGGGTGGCTACACCTTC.

CDR3 amino acids: CASNSGRWTDTQYF. CDR3 bases: TGTGCCAGTAACTCGGGGAGATGGACAGATACGCAGTATTTT. The chain links TRBV7-9 to TRBJ2-3, with D perhaps matching TRBD2 (5 bases). Deletions cut 9 bases from V and 3 bases from J, with 16 bases between. From germline, CDR1 is SEHNR and CDR2 FQNEAQ (reference sequence). CDR3 length: 14 residues.

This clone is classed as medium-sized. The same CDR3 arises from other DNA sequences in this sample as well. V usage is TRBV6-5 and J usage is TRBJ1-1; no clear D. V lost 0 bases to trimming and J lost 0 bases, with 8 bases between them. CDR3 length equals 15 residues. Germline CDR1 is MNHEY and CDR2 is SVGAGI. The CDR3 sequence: CASSYSSGLNTEAFF. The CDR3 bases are TGTGCCAGCAGTTACTCCTCAGGATTGAACACTGAAGCTTTCTTT.

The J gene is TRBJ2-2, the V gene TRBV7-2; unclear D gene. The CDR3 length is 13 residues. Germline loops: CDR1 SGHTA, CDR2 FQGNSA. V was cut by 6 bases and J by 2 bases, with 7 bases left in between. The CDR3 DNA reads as TGTGCCAGCAGGCCCAAAAACACCGGGGAGCTGTTTTTT. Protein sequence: CASRPKNTGELFF.

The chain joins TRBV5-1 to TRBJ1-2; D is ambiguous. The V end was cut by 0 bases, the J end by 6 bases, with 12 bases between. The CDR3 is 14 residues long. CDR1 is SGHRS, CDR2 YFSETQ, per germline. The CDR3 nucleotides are TGCGCCAGCAGCTTGGTTTTCATCGGGGATGGCTACACCTTC. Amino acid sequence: CASSLVFIGDGYTF.

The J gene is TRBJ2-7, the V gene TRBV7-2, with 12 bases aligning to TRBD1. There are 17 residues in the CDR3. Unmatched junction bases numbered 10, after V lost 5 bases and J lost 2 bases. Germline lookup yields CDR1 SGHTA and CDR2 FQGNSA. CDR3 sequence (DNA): TGTGCCAGCAGCCTCCTGTGGGACAGGGGGCCGACCTACGAGCAGTACTTC. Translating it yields CASSLLWDRGPTYEQYF.

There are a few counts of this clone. The CDR3 sequence is CAWSIDNRGEQYF. The CDR3 region has the DNA TGTGCCTGGAGCATCGACAACCGCGGCGAGCAGTACTTC. This chain uses TRBV30 with TRBJ2-7, with no clear D. With 3 bases removed from V and 6 bases from J, the gap between germline ends came to 15 bases. This CDR3 is built from 13 residues. CDR1 is GTSNPN, CDR2 SVGIG, per germline (reference sequence).

The CDR3 DNA reads TGCGCCAGCAGCTTGGCCGGGCCGCCTTATAATTCACCCCTCCACTTT. Amino acids: CASSLAGPPYNSPLHF. V is TRBV5-1 and J is TRBJ1-6; D not resolved. Germline CDR1 and CDR2: SGHRS and YFSETQ. This CDR3 contains 16 residues. V lost 0 bases to trimming and J lost 4 bases, with 11 bases between them.

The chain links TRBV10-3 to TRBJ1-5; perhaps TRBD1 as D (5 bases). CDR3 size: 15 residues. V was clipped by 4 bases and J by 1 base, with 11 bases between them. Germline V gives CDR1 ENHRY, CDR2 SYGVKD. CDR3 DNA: TGTGCCATCAGTGTAGGCAGGGAAAGCAATCAGCCCCAGCATTTT. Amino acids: CAISVGRESNQPQHF.

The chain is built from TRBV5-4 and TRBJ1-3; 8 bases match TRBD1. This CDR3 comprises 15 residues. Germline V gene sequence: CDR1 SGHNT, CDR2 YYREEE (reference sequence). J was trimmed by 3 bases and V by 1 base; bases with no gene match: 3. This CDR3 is CASSLPGTGGNTIYF. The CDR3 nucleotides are TGTGCCAGCAGCTTGCCCGGGACAGGTGGAAACACCATATATTTT.

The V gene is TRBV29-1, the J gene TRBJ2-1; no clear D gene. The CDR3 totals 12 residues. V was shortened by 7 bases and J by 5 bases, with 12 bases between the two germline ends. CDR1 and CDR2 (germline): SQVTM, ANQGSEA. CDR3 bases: TGCAGCGCTGGTTCTATCGACAATGAGCAGTTCTTC. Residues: CSAGSIDNEQFF.

The CDR3, as DNA: TGTGCCACCACCGTGGGGTCGGACACTGAAGCTTTCTTT. As protein: CATTVGSDTEAFF. This sequence joins TRBV15 and TRBJ1-1; D ambiguous. The germline V gene has CDR1 LNHNV and CDR2 YYDKDF (reference sequence). CDR3 length: 13 amino acids. Trimming cost V 7 bases and J 3 bases, with 12 bases left between them.

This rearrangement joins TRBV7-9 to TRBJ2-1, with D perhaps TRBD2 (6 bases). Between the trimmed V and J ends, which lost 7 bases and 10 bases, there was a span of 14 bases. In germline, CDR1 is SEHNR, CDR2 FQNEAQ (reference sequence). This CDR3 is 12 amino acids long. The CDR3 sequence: CASTWGDLEQFF. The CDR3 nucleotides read TGTGCCAGCACCTGGGGGGACCTGGAGCAGTTCTTC.

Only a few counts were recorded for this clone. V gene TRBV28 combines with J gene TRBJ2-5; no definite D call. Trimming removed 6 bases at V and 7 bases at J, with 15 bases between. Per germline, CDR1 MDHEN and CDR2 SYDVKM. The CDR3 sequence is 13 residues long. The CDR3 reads CASRAGDMVTQYF. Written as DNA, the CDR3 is TGTGCCAGCAGGGCTGGGGATATGGTGACCCAGTACTTC. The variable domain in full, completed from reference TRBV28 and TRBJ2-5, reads DVKVTQSSRYLVKRTGEKVFLECVQDMDHENMFWYRQDPGLGLRLIYFSYDVKMKEKGDIPEGYSVSREKKERFSLILESASTNQTSMYLCASRAGDMVTQYFGPGTRLLVL.

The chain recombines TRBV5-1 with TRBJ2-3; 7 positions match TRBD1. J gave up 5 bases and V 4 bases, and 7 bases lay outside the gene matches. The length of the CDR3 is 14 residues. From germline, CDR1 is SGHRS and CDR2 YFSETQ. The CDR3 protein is CASSPGQAGDTQYF. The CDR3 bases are TGCGCCAGCAGCCCTGGACAGGCGGGAGATACGCAGTATTTT. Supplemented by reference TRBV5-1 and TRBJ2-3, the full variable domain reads KAGVTQTPRYLIKTRGQQVTLSCSPISGHRSVSWYQQTPGQGLQFLFEYFSETQRNKGNFPGRFSGRQFSNSRSEMNVSTLELGDSALYLCASSPGQAGDTQYFGPGTRLTVL.

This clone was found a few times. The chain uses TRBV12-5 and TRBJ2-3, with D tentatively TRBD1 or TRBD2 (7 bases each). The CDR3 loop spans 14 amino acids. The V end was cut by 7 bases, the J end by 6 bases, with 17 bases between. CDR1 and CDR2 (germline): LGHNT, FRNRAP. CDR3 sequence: CASAQGGAADTQYF. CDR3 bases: TGTGCTAGTGCCCAGGGGGGGGCGGCGGATACGCAGTATTTT.

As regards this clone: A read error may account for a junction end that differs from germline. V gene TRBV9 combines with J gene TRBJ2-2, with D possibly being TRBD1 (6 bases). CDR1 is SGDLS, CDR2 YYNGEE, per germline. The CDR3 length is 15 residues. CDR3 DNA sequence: TGTGCCAGCAGCGCCCTAACAGGGAACGCCGGGGAGCTGTTTTTT. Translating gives CASSALTGNAGELFF.

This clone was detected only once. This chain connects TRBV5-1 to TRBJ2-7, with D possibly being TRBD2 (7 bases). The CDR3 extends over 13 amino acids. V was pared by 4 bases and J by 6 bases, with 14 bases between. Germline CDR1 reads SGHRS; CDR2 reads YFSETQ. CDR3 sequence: CASSAGGGGEQYF. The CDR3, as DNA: TGCGCCAGCAGCGCCGGAGGGGGGGGCGAGCAGTACTTC. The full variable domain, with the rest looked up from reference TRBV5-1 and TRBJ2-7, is KAGVTQTPRYLIKTRGQQVTLSCSPISGHRSVSWYQQTPGQGLQFLFEYFSETQRNKGNFPGRFSGRQFSNSRSEMNVSTLELGDSALYLCASSAGGGGEQYFGPGTRLTVT.

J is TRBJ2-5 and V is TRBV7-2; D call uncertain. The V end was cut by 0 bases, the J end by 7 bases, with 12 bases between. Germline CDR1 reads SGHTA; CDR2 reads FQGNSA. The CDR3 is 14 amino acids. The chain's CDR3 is CASSLASTWGTQYF. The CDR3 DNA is TGTGCCAGCAGCTTAGCGTCGACATGGGGGACCCAGTACTTC.

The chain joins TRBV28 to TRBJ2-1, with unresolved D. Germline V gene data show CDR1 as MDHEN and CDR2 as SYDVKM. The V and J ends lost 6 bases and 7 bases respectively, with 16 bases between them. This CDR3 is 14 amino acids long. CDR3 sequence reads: CASSTPDWRNEQFF. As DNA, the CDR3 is TGTGCCAGCAGCACCCCCGACTGGAGAAATGAGCAGTTCTTC.

The CDR3 DNA reads TGTGCCAGTAGTCCGGGGGACAGACCCTACGAGCAGTACTTC. Translation: CASSPGDRPYEQYF. The V call is TRBV19, the J call TRBJ2-7; TRBD1 is a possible D gene (7 bases). V lost 5 bases, J lost 2 bases, and 13 bases lay in between. Germline CDR1 and CDR2: LNHDA and SQIVND (reference sequence). The CDR3 sequence is 14 residues long.

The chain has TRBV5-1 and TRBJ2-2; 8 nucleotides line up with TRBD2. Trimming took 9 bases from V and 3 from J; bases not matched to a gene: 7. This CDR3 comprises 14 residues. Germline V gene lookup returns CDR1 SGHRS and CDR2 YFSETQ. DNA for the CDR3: TGCGCCACCAGACTAGCGTTTGACACCGGGGAGCTGTTTTTT. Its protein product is CATRLAFDTGELFF.

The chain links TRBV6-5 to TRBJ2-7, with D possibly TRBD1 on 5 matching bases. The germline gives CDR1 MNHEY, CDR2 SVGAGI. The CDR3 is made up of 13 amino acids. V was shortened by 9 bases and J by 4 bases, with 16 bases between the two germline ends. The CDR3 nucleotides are TGTGCCAGTAGACAGTCCCTGGGTTACGAGCAGTACTTC. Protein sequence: CASRQSLGYEQYF.

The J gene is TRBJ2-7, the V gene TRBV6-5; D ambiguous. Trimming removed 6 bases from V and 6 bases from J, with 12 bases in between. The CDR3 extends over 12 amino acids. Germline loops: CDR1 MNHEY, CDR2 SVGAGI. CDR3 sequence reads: CASRTPGREQYF. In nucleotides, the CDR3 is TGTGCCAGCAGAACCCCGGGCCGCGAGCAGTACTTC.

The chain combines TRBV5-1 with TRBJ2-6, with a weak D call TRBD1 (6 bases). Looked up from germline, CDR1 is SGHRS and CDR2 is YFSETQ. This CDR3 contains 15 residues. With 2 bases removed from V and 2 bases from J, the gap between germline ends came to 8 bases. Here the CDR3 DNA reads TGCGCCAGCAGCTTAACAGGGACTGGGGCCAACGTCCTGACTTTC. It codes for CASSLTGTGANVLTF.

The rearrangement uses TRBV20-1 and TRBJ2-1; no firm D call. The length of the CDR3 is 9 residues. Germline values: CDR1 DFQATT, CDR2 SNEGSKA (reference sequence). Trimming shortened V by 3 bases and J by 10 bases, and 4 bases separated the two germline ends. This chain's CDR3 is CSASWEQFF. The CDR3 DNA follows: TGCAGTGCTAGTTGGGAGCAGTTCTTC.

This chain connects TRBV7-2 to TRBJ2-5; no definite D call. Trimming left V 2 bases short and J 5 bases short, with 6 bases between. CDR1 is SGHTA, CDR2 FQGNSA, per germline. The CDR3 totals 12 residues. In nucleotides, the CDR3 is TGTGCCAGCAGCTTATTGGGGGAGACCCAGTACTTC. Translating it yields CASSLLGETQYF.

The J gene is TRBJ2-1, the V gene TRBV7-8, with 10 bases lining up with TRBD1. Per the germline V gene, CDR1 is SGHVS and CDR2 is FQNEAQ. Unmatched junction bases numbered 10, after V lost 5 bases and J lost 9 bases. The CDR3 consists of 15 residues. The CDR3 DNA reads TGTGCCAGCAGCCCCCGACAGGGGGCCAAAGGTGAGCAGTTCTTC. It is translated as CASSPRQGAKGEQFF.

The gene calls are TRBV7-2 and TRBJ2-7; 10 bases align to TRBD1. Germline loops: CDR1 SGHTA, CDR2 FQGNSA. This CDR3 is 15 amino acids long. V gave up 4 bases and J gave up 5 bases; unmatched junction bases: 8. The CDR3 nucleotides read TGTGCCAGCAGCTCCTCCGGGACAGGGGCCCACGAGCAGTACTTC. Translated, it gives CASSSSGTGAHEQYF.

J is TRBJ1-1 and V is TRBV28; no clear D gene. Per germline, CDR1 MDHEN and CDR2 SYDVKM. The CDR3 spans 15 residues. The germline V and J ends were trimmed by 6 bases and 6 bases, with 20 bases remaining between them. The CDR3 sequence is CASRTSPGDKPEAFF. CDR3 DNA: TGTGCCAGCAGGACCTCTCCGGGAGATAAACCTGAAGCTTTCTTT.

This chain's CDR3 is CASSQDGWASTQETQYF. In nucleotides, the CDR3 is TGCGCCAGCAGCCAAGATGGGTGGGCAAGCACACAAGAGACCCAGTACTTC. The chain combines TRBV4-3 with TRBJ2-5, with D unclear. CDR1 LGHNA and CDR2 YSLEER come from the germline V gene. Trimming cost V 0 bases and J 2 bases, with 16 bases left between them. This CDR3 contains 17 residues.